These 18 T cell receptor beta chains originate from one sample sequenced in a study of cytomegalovirus exposure and HLA in healthy donors. The PCR made use of 60 Vbeta and 13 Jbeta primers. TCRdb keeps only in-frame clones here, not all; method: immunoSEQ multiplex PCR. The table lists around 99,000 clones, roughly 71% of them singletons. Sequencing input: PBMCs. The receptors come from a woman aged 70-85 years in good health and CMV-seropositive.

The chain uses TRBV7-8 and TRBJ1-1; TRBD1 matches at 8 bases. Germline V gene data show CDR1 as SGHVS and CDR2 as FQNEAQ. The V segment lost 5 bases and the J segment 0 bases; nucleotides outside the gene matches: 14. The CDR3 spans 18 residues. The CDR3 nucleotides are TGTGCCAGCAGCCCCCAAGGACAGGGTATCGGACTGAACACTGAAGCTTTCTTT. It specifies CASSPQGQGIGLNTEAFF.

This clone is a singleton in its sample. In DNA, the CDR3 is TGTGCCAGCAGTGAATCAGTGGGCTACACCTTC. It yields the protein CASSESVGYTF. The chain recombines TRBV25-1 with TRBJ1-2; D gene uncertain. Germline V gene data show CDR1 as MGHDK and CDR2 as SYGVNS. Trimming removed 1 base from V and 8 bases from J, with 5 bases in between. The CDR3 covers 11 residues.

This clone was seen only a few times. This chain uses TRBV6-5 with TRBJ1-3, with TRBD1 identical over 7 bases. CDR3 length: 13 amino acids. Germline loops: CDR1 MNHEY, CDR2 SVGAGI. The V segment lost 10 bases and the J segment 2 bases; nucleotides outside the gene matches: 5. As DNA, the CDR3 is TGTGCCACCATCGACAGGGCTGGAAACACCATATATTTT. Amino acids: CATIDRAGNTIYF.

The gene calls are TRBV12-5 and TRBJ1-2, with 7 nucleotides matching TRBD1. Germline V gives CDR1 LGHNT, CDR2 FRNRAP. CDR3 length: 16 amino acids. After removal of 0 bases from V and 8 bases from J, the junction contained 12 bases not matched to a gene. The CDR3 here is CASGLVPWTDRQGYTF. In DNA form, the CDR3 reads TGTGCTAGTGGTTTGGTCCCGTGGACGGACAGGCAAGGCTACACCTTC.

This clone showed up just a few times. The V and J genes are TRBV2 and TRBJ2-1, with 7 bases fitting TRBD2. Germline CDR1 SNHLY, CDR2 FYNNEI. The ends lost 4 bases at V and 8 bases at J; junction bases unmatched: 11. The CDR3 covers 15 residues. Here the CDR3 DNA reads TGTGCCAGCAGTGGGGAGGGTCTTGGTACAGATGAGCAGTTCTTC. Translation: CASSGEGLGTDEQFF.

The V gene is TRBV27, the J gene TRBJ1-5; D perhaps matches TRBD1 (6 bases). This CDR3 contains 15 residues. The V end was cut by 4 bases, the J end by 6 bases, with 16 bases between. Germline CDR1 MNHEY, CDR2 SMNVEV (reference sequence). As DNA, the CDR3 is TGTGCCAGCAGTTATGACGGGGGGCAGGGTCAGCCCCAGCATTTT. Residues: CASSYDGGQGQPQHF.

The chain recombines TRBV5-1 with TRBJ1-5; TRBD1 matches at 8 bases. Losses at the gene ends were 4 bases for V and 2 bases for J; bases not matched to a gene: 2. Germline CDR1 is SGHRS and CDR2 is YFSETQ. The CDR3 spans 14 residues. CDR3 sequence reads: CASSPGGGNQPQHF. In DNA, the CDR3 is TGCGCCAGCAGCCCAGGGGGCGGCAATCAGCCCCAGCATTTT.

This clone was seen just once. The CDR3 DNA reads as TGTGCCTGGAAACTACAGGGATTCGGTGAGCAGTTCTTC. Its translation is CAWKLQGFGEQFF. The chain links TRBV30 to TRBJ2-1, with TRBD1 as a possible D gene (6 bases). The length of the CDR3 is 13 residues. Trimming pared 4 bases from V and 9 bases from J, leaving 16 bases between. Germline CDR1 and CDR2: GTSNPN and SVGIG (reference sequence).

The chain recombines TRBV7-2 with TRBJ2-7; 11 bases map to TRBD2. The length of the CDR3 is 17 residues. Germline CDR1 is SGHTA and CDR2 is FQGNSA. V was pared by 1 base and J by 6 bases, with 11 bases of the junction left unmatched. CDR3 nucleotides: TGTGCCAGCAGCTTAGTGGGTCTAGCGGGGGGCGGGGGCGAGCAGTACTTC. Protein: CASSLVGLAGGGGEQYF.

The genes are TRBV7-7 and TRBJ2-3, with D maybe TRBD1 (5 bases). The CDR3 length is 13 residues. CDR1 and CDR2 (germline): SSHAT, FNYEAQ (reference sequence). V lost 4 bases and J 6 bases, leaving 11 bases between the germline ends. This CDR3 is CASSSRGGDTQYF. For the CDR3, the DNA is TGTGCCAGCAGCTCTAGGGGTGGGGATACGCAGTATTTT.

The chain recombines TRBV25-1 with TRBJ2-2; the match to TRBD1 covers 8 bases. The V gene's germline CDR1 is MGHDK and CDR2 SYGVNS. CDR3 length equals 15 residues. J gave up 6 bases and V 4 bases, and 7 bases lay outside the gene matches. The CDR3 is CASSGMDRVAGELFF. CDR3 DNA sequence: TGTGCCAGCAGTGGGATGGACAGGGTGGCCGGGGAGCTGTTTTTT.

The V and J genes are TRBV4-1 and TRBJ2-3; 10 positions match TRBD2. The germline V gene encodes CDR1 MGHRA and CDR2 YSYEKL. This CDR3 is built from 17 residues. With 0 bases clipped from V and 7 bases from J, the junction kept 10 bases outside the gene matches. CDR3 coding DNA: TGCGCCAGCAGCCAAGAATACGGAGCGGGGGGGCGAAATACGCAGTATTTT. This codes for CASSQEYGAGGRNTQYF.

This clone was seen only a few times. The chain has TRBV11-2 and TRBJ1-1, with D maybe TRBD1 (5 bases). CDR3 size: 14 residues. V was pared by 2 bases and J by 4 bases, with 11 bases between. In germline, CDR1 is SGHAT, CDR2 FQNNGV. The CDR3: CASSLRGSITEAFF. The CDR3 nucleotides read TGTGCCAGCAGCTTAAGGGGTTCGATCACTGAAGCTTTCTTT.

Written as DNA, the CDR3 is TGTGCCTGGAGTGCTTCAGGGGCGAGCTATAGCAATCAGCCCCAGCATTTT. Its translation is CAWSASGASYSNQPQHF. The chain combines TRBV30 with TRBJ1-5; TRBD1 might be the D (6 bases). V lost 1 base to trimming and J lost 0 bases, with 16 bases between them. The CDR3 extends over 17 amino acids. Per germline, CDR1 GTSNPN and CDR2 SVGIG (reference sequence).

Of note for this clone: With only one base between it and a far larger clone, this is likely a read error. Other DNA sequences in this specimen translate into the identical CDR3. This chain connects TRBV4-2 to TRBJ2-5, with 9 bases aligning to TRBD2. The CDR3 sequence is 17 residues long. Germline-derived CDR1 and CDR2 are LGHNA and YNFKEQ. CDR3 sequence: CASSEDEAGGYQETQYF. The CDR3 bases are TGTGCCAGCAGCGAAGATGAGGCGGGGGGGTACCAAGAGACCCAGTACTTC.

The CDR3 sequence: CASRRGQLNTEAFF. For the CDR3, the DNA is TGTGCCAGCAGAAGAGGACAGCTGAACACTGAAGCTTTCTTT. The chain carries TRBV6-5 and TRBJ1-1; possibly TRBD1 for D (6 bases). Trimming took 6 bases from V and 0 from J, leaving 11 bases between them. The CDR3 has 14 amino acids. The germline V gene encodes CDR1 MNHEY and CDR2 SVGAGI.

CDR3 coding DNA: TGTGCCAGCAGCCCACGCCCTGGACAGGGGAACTATGGCTACACCTTC. The encoded protein is CASSPRPGQGNYGYTF. The chain employs TRBV5-4 and TRBJ1-2; TRBD1 matches 9 bases. V was clipped by 4 bases and J by 2 bases; unmatched bases: 9. Germline CDR1 is SGHNT and CDR2 is YYREEE (reference sequence). This CDR3 has 16 residues.

About this clone itself: This CDR3 is also generated by other DNA sequences in the sample. The rearrangement uses TRBV4-2 and TRBJ2-5, with 11 bases that match TRBD2. After removal of 3 bases from V and 5 bases from J, the junction contained 5 bases not matched to a gene. The CDR3 is made up of 15 amino acids. Germline V gene sequence: CDR1 LGHNA, CDR2 YNFKEQ. This CDR3 reads CASSQVAGGLETQYF. CDR3 DNA sequence: TGTGCCAGCAGCCAGGTAGCGGGGGGGTTGGAGACCCAGTACTTC.